What follows are 5 T cell receptor beta chains derived from one specimen sequenced in a study of blood T cell repertoires in COVID-19. Profiled with immunoSEQ multiplex PCR; TCRdb holds only in-frame clones, not every one. In the table there are a few hundred thousand clones, 70% to 90% of which are singletons. Sequencing was carried out using PBMCs or T cells enriched from blood (not recorded which). These receptors originate from a woman aged 50 to 60 in a cohort exposed to, infected with or recovered from COVID-19 (not recorded which).

The chain recombines TRBV18 with TRBJ1-6, with D possibly TRBD1 on 6 matching bases. This CDR3 is built from 15 residues. CDR1 and CDR2 from the germline V gene are KGHSH and LQKENI. V was pared by 4 bases and J by 8 bases, with 15 bases between. The CDR3 nucleotides read TGTGCCAGCTCACAGGTTGGGGGCTCTGATTCACCCCTCCACTTT. Residues: CASSQVGGSDSPLHF.

V gene TRBV4-3 combines with J gene TRBJ1-5; D is ambiguous. The germline V and J ends were trimmed by 0 bases and 7 bases, with 13 bases remaining between them. The CDR3 has 15 residues. CDR1 and CDR2 (germline): LGHNA, YSLEER. CDR3 sequence: CASSQDGSLRQPQHF. In DNA, the CDR3 is TGCGCCAGCAGCCAAGATGGTTCCCTTCGGCAGCCCCAGCATTTT.

The rearrangement uses TRBV5-1 and TRBJ1-6, with unresolved D. The CDR3 is made up of 16 amino acids. Between the trimmed V and J ends, which lost 0 bases and 5 bases, there was a span of 12 bases. Germline values: CDR1 SGHRS, CDR2 YFSETQ. The CDR3 region is CASSLAALQNNSPLHF. As DNA, the CDR3 is TGCGCCAGCAGCTTGGCGGCGTTACAGAATAATTCACCCCTCCACTTT. Using reference TRBV5-1 and TRBJ1-6 for the parts outside the CDR3, the full variable domain is KAGVTQTPRYLIKTRGQQVTLSCSPISGHRSVSWYQQTPGQGLQFLFEYFSETQRNKGNFPGRFSGRQFSNSRSEMNVSTLELGDSALYLCASSLAALQNNSPLHFGNGTRLTVT.

The chain couples TRBV27 to TRBJ1-1; 10 nucleotides agree with TRBD1. This CDR3 contains 12 residues. CDR1 and CDR2 from the germline V gene are MNHEY and SMNVEV (reference sequence). Trimming at V came to 6 bases and at J to 8 bases, leaving 3 bases not matched to a gene. The CDR3 loop is CASSQTGGEAFF. DNA for the CDR3: TGTGCCAGCAGCCAGACAGGGGGCGAAGCTTTCTTT.

V and J are TRBV3-1 (or the pseudogene TRBV3-2) and TRBJ2-1; 9 bases align to TRBD1. The CDR3 extends over 16 amino acids. Germline V gives CDR1 LGHDT, CDR2 YNNKEL (reference sequence). V dropped 0 bases and J dropped 11; count of bases not matched to a gene: 11. The chain's CDR3 is CASSQDTGQGTSKQFF. The DNA for the CDR3 is TGTGCCAGCAGCCAAGATACAGGACAGGGGACGAGTAAGCAGTTCTTC.